This T cell receptor beta chain was found in a study of T cells in Graves' hyperthyroidism and ophthalmopathy. This CDR3 contains 16 residues. Germline trimming cut 6 bases from V and 3 bases from J; bases unmatched to any gene: 7. The V gene's germline CDR1 is MNHEY and CDR2 SMNVEV (reference sequence). Patients with uncontrolled infections, other autoimmune diseases, pregnancy or lactation were excluded. Diagnosis rested on symptoms, serum thyroxine and TRAb, thyroid ultrasound, and orbital computed tomography. For this clonotype: The antigen is unknown.

RNA transcripts were the template for amplifying TCR beta CDR3 regions. Researchers ran a first-round RT-PCR on the TCR CDR3 using the HTBI primer set. Via MiXCR, TCRdb re-called the multiplex PCR reads, giving one row per CDR3 protein. The sample includes approximately 600,000 distinct CDR3 sequences, over 12% of them seen just once. The study's findings and limits: Most thyroid clonotypes expanded above 0.001 were also detected in blood.

This TCR was recovered from a woman aged 18-30 years with Graves' ophthalmopathy. V gene TRBV27 combines with J gene TRBJ2-1; 11 bases are a match to TRBD2. Sequenced input: blood. CDR3 in DNA: TGTGCCAGCAGATCCGACGGGACTAGCGGCTACAATGAGCAGTTCTTC. It specifies CASRSDGTSGYNEQFF.